This T cell receptor (beta chain) was obtained from a study of blood T cells in healthy people across ages. There are 14 residues in the CDR3. CDR1 and CDR2 from the germline V gene are LGHDT and YNNKEL (reference sequence). V was clipped by 0 bases and J by 4 bases, with 7 bases between them. Through a sample-barcoded 5' primer and a J-beta primer mix, a second PCR was run for roughly 6 to 12 cycles. Using its own MiXCR run on the 5' RACE reads, TCRdb lists one record per CDR3 protein. The sample shows around 1,500,000 distinct CDR3 sequences, around two fifths of them seen only once. The receptor's source is a woman aged 18-30 years in good health. The V and J genes are TRBV3-1 and TRBJ2-1; D is perhaps TRBD1 (5 bases). The material sequenced was blood. As DNA, the CDR3 is TGTGCCAGCAGCCAAGATAAGGGGTACAATGAGCAGTTCTTC. Its translation is CASSQDKGYNEQFF.